These T cell receptor beta chains were read from a single sample in a study of T cell responses to AZD1222 COVID-19 vaccine. Assay: immunoSEQ multiplex PCR; the TCRdb copy retains only in-frame clones and omits some. This repertoire shows 70,000 to 100,000 clones, 80% to 90% found once; its top ten account for more than 3%. The sequences come from peripheral blood, collected 28 days after the second AZD1222 dose. The receptors originated from an adult who received the AZD1222 COVID-19 vaccine. Both conserved end residues are part of each CDR3. The D gene is left open where the match is weak. Where a row states a size, it is once, few, many or the class of an expanded clone; other rows omit it.

clone size	V gene	J gene	D gene	CDR3 length	CDR3 DNA	CDR3 protein
NA	TRBV30	TRBJ2-2	TRBD1	14	TGTGCCTGGAGTCAGGGGGTCGCGACCGGGGAGCTGTTTTTT	CAWSQGVATGELFF
NA	TRBV19	TRBJ2-1	TRBD2	14	TGTGCCAGTAGAGTGGGGGGGATATACAATGAGCAGTTCTTC	CASRVGGIYNEQFF
NA	TRBV20-1	TRBJ2-7	NA	13	TGCAGTGCTAGTTTTGCAGGGTACAACGAGCAGTACTTC	CSASFAGYNEQYF
NA	TRBV9	TRBJ2-3	NA	13	TGTGCCAGCAGTCCCCCGGGCACAGATACGCAGTATTTT	CASSPPGTDTQYF
NA	TRBV7-3	TRBJ1-1	NA	13	TGTGCCAGCAGCTTTTACAGGGACACTGAAGCTTTCTTT	CASSFYRDTEAFF
NA	TRBV28	TRBJ2-2	TRBD2	16	TGTGCCAGCAGTTTAGGACTAGCTTTGAACACCGGGGAGCTGTTTTTT	CASSLGLALNTGELFF
few	TRBV6-5	TRBJ2-1	NA	14	TGTGCCAGCAGCCGCGGACGGTCCTACAATGAGCAGTTCTTC	CASSRGRSYNEQFF
few	TRBV29-1	TRBJ2-3	TRBD2	14	TGCAGCGTGCTCGGTGGAGCGGGGACAGATACGCAGTATTTT	CSVLGGAGTDTQYF
NA	TRBV4-1	TRBJ2-7	TRBD1	15	TGCGCCAGCAGCCCTAGGACAGGACTCCCCGCCGAGCAGTACTTC	CASSPRTGLPAEQYF
NA	TRBV28	TRBJ1-5	NA	13	TGTGCCAGCAGTTATGCAGGCAATCAGCCCCAGCATTTT	CASSYAGNQPQHF
NA	TRBV28	TRBJ2-7	NA	13	TGTGCCAGCAGTTCAGGGTTCCCCTACGAGCAGTACTTC	CASSSGFPYEQYF
NA	TRBV5-1	TRBJ2-1	TRBD2	15	TGCGCCAGCAGCTTGGAGGGCGGGGGGACGGATGAGCAGTTCTTC	CASSLEGGGTDEQFF
NA	TRBV2	TRBJ1-2	NA	13	TGTGCCAGCACTCAGGACAGATACTATGGCTACACCTTC	CASTQDRYYGYTF
few	TRBV6-5	TRBJ1-2	TRBD1	12	TGTGCCAGCAGGACAGGGGACTATGGCTACACCTTC	CASRTGDYGYTF
NA	TRBV7-2	TRBJ1-1	NA	13	TGTGCCAGCAGCACACAGGGGAACACTGAAGCTTTCTTT	CASSTQGNTEAFF
few	TRBV7-2	TRBJ1-3	NA	16	TGTGCCAGCAGCTTAGTTGGCGGTAACTCTGGAAACACCATATATTTT	CASSLVGGNSGNTIYF
NA	TRBV3-1/TRBV3-2	TRBJ2-5	NA	12	TGTGCCAGCAGCCTTGGGGGAGGGACCCAGTACTTC	CASSLGGGTQYF
NA	TRBV27	TRBJ2-7	NA	15	TGTGCCAGCAGTTTAGTGACGGGTGTCCCCTACGAGCAGTACTTC	CASSLVTGVPYEQYF
few	TRBV18	TRBJ2-7	TRBD1	14	TGTGCCAGCTCAGCGACAGGGGCTAGCTACGAGCAGTACTTC	CASSATGASYEQYF
NA	TRBV11-2	TRBJ2-1	TRBD1	15	TGTGCCAGCAGGGTACAGGGGGGTGGCTACAATGAGCAGTTCTTC	CASRVQGGGYNEQFF
NA	TRBV5-1	TRBJ2-5	TRBD1	14	TGCGCCAGCAGCCTACAGGGGTCCAAAGAGACCCAGTACTTC	CASSLQGSKETQYF
NA	TRBV7-9	TRBJ1-5	NA	14	TGTGCCAGCAGCCATAGGACGGAGAATCAGCCCCAGCATTTT	CASSHRTENQPQHF
NA	TRBV11-3	TRBJ2-2	TRBD2	14	TGTGCCAGCAGGCCGAGCGGGAGCACCGGGGAGCTGTTTTTT	CASRPSGSTGELFF
NA	TRBV29-1	TRBJ1-2	NA	13	TGCAGCGTTCAACGACAAACTAACTATGGCTACACCTTC	CSVQRQTNYGYTF
NA	TRBV7-9	TRBJ1-1	NA	15	TGTGCCAGCAGCTTACATAACAATAAAGGCACTGAAGCTTTCTTT	CASSLHNNKGTEAFF
NA	TRBV5-4	TRBJ2-7	TRBD1	14	TGTGCCAGCAGCTTGGGACAGGGCTTCCTCGAGCAGTACTTC	CASSLGQGFLEQYF
NA	TRBV9	TRBJ2-7	TRBD1	16	TGTGCCAGCAGCCATCGACAGGGGGCGGTACACTACGAGCAGTACTTC	CASSHRQGAVHYEQYF
NA	TRBV9	TRBJ1-2	NA	11	TGTGCCAGCAGCACGGCCTATGGCTACACCTTC	CASSTAYGYTF
once	TRBV19	TRBJ1-1	NA	13	TGTGCCAGTAGGACAGGATCGAACACTGAAGCTTTCTTT	CASRTGSNTEAFF
NA	TRBV28	TRBJ1-5	NA	12	TGTGCCAGCAGTTTAGGGCATCAGCCCCAGCATTTT	CASSLGHQPQHF
NA	TRBV19	TRBJ1-1	NA	15	TGTGCCAGTAGTATTAATAGGGCAGAGAGTTCTGAAGCTTTCTTT	CASSINRAESSEAFF
NA	TRBV7-8	TRBJ2-2	TRBD1	17	TGTGCCAGCTATTGGACAGGGGGCCAGCTAGACACCGGGGAGCTGTTTTTT	CASYWTGGQLDTGELFF
NA	TRBV15	TRBJ1-4	NA	16	TGTGCCACCAGCAGAGATTTCGGCAGTTTTAATGAAAAACTGTTTTTT	CATSRDFGSFNEKLFF
NA	TRBV24-1	TRBJ1-1	NA	11	TGTGCCACCAGTGACCGGACTGAAGCTTTCTTT	CATSDRTEAFF
NA	TRBV28	TRBJ1-5	NA	15	TGTGCCAGCAGAAAATCCGGGACAAGCAATCAGCCCCAGCATTTT	CASRKSGTSNQPQHF
few	TRBV7-2	TRBJ1-6	NA	13	TGTGCCAGCAGCTTAAGAGGGGATTCACCCCTCCACTTT	CASSLRGDSPLHF
few	TRBV5-1	TRBJ1-4	NA	15	TGCGCCAGCAGCTTCACAGCCACAACTAATGAAAAACTGTTTTTT	CASSFTATTNEKLFF
NA	TRBV2	TRBJ1-4	NA	13	TGTGCCAGCAGGTCCCCAGGGAATGAAAAACTGTTTTTT	CASRSPGNEKLFF